This T cell receptor beta chain was recorded in a study of metastatic and nonmetastatic thyroid tumors. On the study more broadly: Across peripheral blood and tumor or nodule tissue samples taken from malignant and benign thyroid patients, the repertoires were compared with one another.

Comment on this clone: The target antigen is unknown. Because it lacks the conserved phenylalanine or tryptophan at the end, this CDR3 is likely a read error.

Findings and limits, study-wide: Malignant thyroid tumors reportedly had TCR beta diversity that was significantly higher than in benign nodules, in blood and tumor.

Study processing details: Built for papillary thyroid cancer, a distant-metastasis classifier drew on CDR3 differences across clinicopathological groups. TCRdb re-analyzed the PCR reads through MiXCR. Clone size and V and J calls follow TCRdb, not the original study. Here the sample spans a few thousand clones, over 30% being singletons. The ends were cut back, 0 bases at V and 6 bases at J, with 27 bases in the middle. The CDR3 extends over 18 amino acids. Germline-derived CDR1 and CDR2 are DFQATT and SNEGSKA (reference sequence). Thyroid surgery was performed in patients who had received no treatment beforehand.

The sample comprised adjacent normal tissue. This TCR came from a male donor with papillary thyroid cancer or a benign thyroid nodule (not recorded which). Some clones in this sample may be carry-over from other donors' samples. The V call is TRBV20-1, the J call TRBJ2-7, with no clear D. CDR3 loop: CSARDRLACLLLTAEQYS. The CDR3 DNA reads TGCAGTGCTAGAGATAGGCTGGCGTGCCTCCTCCTGACGGCCGAGCAGTACTCC.